These 16 T cell receptor beta chains were sequenced from one sample in a study of blood T cell repertoires in COVID-19. Some clones are missing from TCRdb's copy, which holds only in-frame ones; the method was immunoSEQ multiplex PCR. The repertoire holds 300,000 or so clones, roughly 88% seen once, with more than 6.5% in the top ten. The sequenced sample consisted of peripheral blood. All receptors derive from a woman in her twenties or thirties who had recovered from COVID-19.

The chain joins TRBV5-1 to TRBJ2-7; 8 bases line up with TRBD2. Germline V gives CDR1 SGHRS, CDR2 YFSETQ. This CDR3 is built from 13 residues. The V gene end was trimmed by 4 bases and the J gene end by 7 bases; junction bases not matched to a gene: 7. CDR3 residues: CASSPRGGYEQYF. As DNA, the CDR3 is TGCGCCAGCAGCCCCCGGGGGGGCTATGAGCAGTACTTC.

This clone was seen only a few times. V gene TRBV5-4 combines with J gene TRBJ1-3, with D unclear. Germline V gives CDR1 SGHNT, CDR2 YYREEE (reference sequence). The V end lost 1 base, the J end lost 0 bases, and 8 bases lay between the germline ends. CDR3 size: 15 residues. The CDR3 region is CASSLPGISGNTIYF. Written as DNA, the CDR3 is TGTGCCAGCAGCTTGCCAGGCATCTCTGGAAACACCATATATTTT.

The chain joins TRBV24-1 to TRBJ2-1; 10 nucleotides line up with TRBD2. Germline CDR1 and CDR2: KGHDR and SFDVKD. The CDR3 spans 17 residues. J gave up 7 bases and V 3 bases, and 11 bases lay outside the gene matches. The CDR3 spells CATSDHISGGTENEQFF. The CDR3 coding sequence is TGTGCCACCAGTGATCATATTAGCGGGGGGACGGAAAATGAGCAGTTCTTC.

The chain carries TRBV7-8 and TRBJ2-5, with D maybe TRBD2 (5 bases). The CDR3 length is 17 residues. CDR1 is SGHVS and CDR2 is FQNEAQ in the germline V gene. V was shortened by 1 base and J by 2 bases, with 17 bases between the two germline ends. CDR3 in amino acids: CASSLGVIGVGQETQYF. The CDR3 DNA reads as TGTGCCAGCAGCTTAGGGGTTATCGGGGTTGGGCAAGAGACCCAGTACTTC.

This clone was counted a single time. The chain couples TRBV6-6 to TRBJ1-1; 9 bases align to TRBD1. Germline-derived CDR1 and CDR2 are MNHNY and SVGAGI (reference sequence). Trimming removed 7 bases from V and 3 bases from J; junction bases left unmatched: 6. CDR3 size: 14 residues. DNA for the CDR3: TGTGCCAGCAATAACAGGGGGCAGGACACTGAAGCTTTCTTT. This encodes CASNNRGQDTEAFF.

The chain has TRBV5-6 and TRBJ1-6, with a possible D match to TRBD1 (5 bases). The CDR3 contains 15 residues. With 0 bases removed from V and 9 bases from J, the gap between germline ends came to 13 bases. Germline V CDR1 and CDR2: SGHDT, YYEEEE. The CDR3 spells CASSLAQGLGSPLHF. CDR3 sequence (DNA): TGTGCCAGCAGCTTGGCTCAGGGTTTAGGTTCACCCCTCCACTTT. Full variable domain (outside the CDR3, taken from reference TRBV5-6 and TRBJ1-6): DAGVTQSPTHLIKTRGQQVTLRCSPKSGHDTVSWYQQALGQGPQFIFQYYEEEERQRGNFPDRFSGHQFPNYSSELNVNALLLGDSALYLCASSLAQGLGSPLHFGNGTRLTVT.

The CDR3 region is CASSLSPQGPYEQYF. The CDR3 bases are TGTGCCAGCAGCTTATCCCCCCAGGGCCCCTACGAGCAGTACTTC. The chain uses TRBV11-2 and TRBJ2-7; D perhaps matches TRBD1 (5 bases). The germline gives CDR1 SGHAT, CDR2 FQNNGV. V lost 2 bases, J lost 2 bases, and 13 bases lay in between. This CDR3 has 15 amino acids.

The rearrangement joins TRBV28 to TRBJ1-6; perhaps TRBD1 as D (6 bases). Per germline, CDR1 MDHEN and CDR2 SYDVKM. V lost 6 bases and J lost 1, with 13 bases in between. This CDR3 has 16 residues. CDR3 DNA sequence: TGTGCCAGCAGCTCCCCCGGGACATCCTATAATTCACCCCTCCACTTT. Its translation: CASSSPGTSYNSPLHF.

This chain connects TRBV5-1 to TRBJ2-5; D ambiguous. This CDR3 region has 13 residues. Germline V lookup: CDR1 SGHRS, CDR2 YFSETQ. Trimming stripped 2 bases from V and 3 bases from J, with 8 bases between. The CDR3 sequence: CASSLTTKETQYF. The CDR3, as DNA: TGCGCCAGCAGCTTAACAACAAAAGAGACCCAGTACTTC.

The chain has TRBV6-5 and TRBJ1-2; the D gene is possibly TRBD1 (5 bases). Germline loops: CDR1 MNHEY, CDR2 SVGAGI. Trimming took 6 bases from V and 4 from J, leaving 15 bases between them. The CDR3 is made up of 14 amino acids. The CDR3 spells CASSLQGFGYGYTF. The DNA for the CDR3 is TGTGCCAGCAGCCTTCAGGGTTTTGGCTATGGCTACACCTTC.

V is TRBV3-1 (or the pseudogene TRBV3-2) and J is TRBJ2-3, with D uncertain. V was trimmed by 0 bases and J by 3 bases, leaving 10 bases between them. CDR3 length equals 15 residues. Germline values: CDR1 LGHDT, CDR2 YNNKEL (reference sequence). CDR3 in amino acids: CASSQDLTLTDTQYF. The CDR3 coding sequence is TGTGCCAGCAGCCAAGATTTGACTTTGACAGATACGCAGTATTTT.

The chain employs TRBV15 and TRBJ2-7; D perhaps matches TRBD1 (6 bases). V was pared by 2 bases and J by 0 bases, with 17 bases between. CDR1 LNHNV and CDR2 YYDKDF come from the germline V gene (reference sequence). The CDR3 length is 17 residues. This CDR3 is CATSRLGHSHPSYEQYF. As DNA, the CDR3 is TGTGCCACCAGCAGATTGGGACATTCTCATCCCTCCTACGAGCAGTACTTC.

This chain links TRBV7-8 with TRBJ1-4; D is possibly TRBD1 (5 bases). Looked up from germline, CDR1 is SGHVS and CDR2 is FQNEAQ. With 1 base removed from V and 4 bases from J, the gap between germline ends came to 10 bases. This CDR3 contains 15 residues. The CDR3 spells CASSLEGAYNEKLFF. CDR3 bases: TGTGCCAGCAGCTTAGAAGGGGCGTATAATGAAAAACTGTTTTTT.

This clone has a single count. The rearrangement uses TRBV14 and TRBJ1-2; D may be TRBD1 (6 bases). Germline assignment: CDR1 SGHDN and CDR2 FVKESK. Trimming took off 4 bases at V and 0 bases at J, with 21 bases between the two ends. This CDR3 comprises 18 residues. Written as DNA, the CDR3 is TGTGCCAGCAGCCGACAAGGACAGTCCTCACTAGCTAACTATGGCTACACCTTC. This encodes CASSRQGQSSLANYGYTF.

V usage is TRBV4-1 and J usage is TRBJ2-5, with D perhaps matching TRBD1 (5 bases). CDR1 is MGHRA, CDR2 YSYEKL, per germline. This CDR3 is 17 amino acids long. V was trimmed by 0 bases and J by 0 bases, leaving 14 bases between them. CDR3 nucleotides: TGCGCCAGCAGCCAAGATCTCTCGCCGACAGACCAAGAGACCCAGTACTTC. This gives the protein CASSQDLSPTDQETQYF.

The chain links TRBV30 to TRBJ1-5; D remains unclear. In germline, CDR1 is GTSNPN, CDR2 SVGIG (reference sequence). V was cut by 4 bases and J by 5 bases, with 18 bases left in between. The CDR3 is 15 residues long. The CDR3 bases are TGTGCCTGGACAACACGGTCGGGGATTCATCAGCCCCAGCATTTT. The encoded protein is CAWTTRSGIHQPQHF. Drawing the rest from reference TRBV30 and TRBJ1-5, the complete variable domain is SQTIHQWPATLVQPVGSPLSLECTVEGTSNPNLYWYRQAAGRGLQLLFYSVGIGQISSEVPQNLSASRPQDRQFILSSKKLLLSDSGFYLCAWTTRSGIHQPQHFGDGTRLSIL.